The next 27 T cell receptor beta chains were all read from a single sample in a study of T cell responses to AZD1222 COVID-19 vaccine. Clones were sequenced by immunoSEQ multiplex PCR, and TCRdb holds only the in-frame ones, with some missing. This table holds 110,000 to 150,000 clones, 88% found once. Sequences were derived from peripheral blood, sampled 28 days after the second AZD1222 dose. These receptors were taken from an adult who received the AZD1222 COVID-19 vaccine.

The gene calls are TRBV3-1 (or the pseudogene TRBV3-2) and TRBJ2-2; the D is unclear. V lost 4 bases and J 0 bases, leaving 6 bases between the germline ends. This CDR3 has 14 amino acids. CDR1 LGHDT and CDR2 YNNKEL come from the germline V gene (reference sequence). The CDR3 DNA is TGTGCCAGCAGCCCCCCTGCGAACACCGGGGAGCTGTTTTTT. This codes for CASSPPANTGELFF.

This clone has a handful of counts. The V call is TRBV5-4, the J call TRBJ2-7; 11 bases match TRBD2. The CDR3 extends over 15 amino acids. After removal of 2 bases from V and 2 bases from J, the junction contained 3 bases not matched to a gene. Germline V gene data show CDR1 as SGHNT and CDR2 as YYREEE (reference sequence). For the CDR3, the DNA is TGTGCCAGCAGCTTCTTGGGACTAGCGGCCTACGAGCAGTACTTC. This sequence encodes CASSFLGLAAYEQYF.

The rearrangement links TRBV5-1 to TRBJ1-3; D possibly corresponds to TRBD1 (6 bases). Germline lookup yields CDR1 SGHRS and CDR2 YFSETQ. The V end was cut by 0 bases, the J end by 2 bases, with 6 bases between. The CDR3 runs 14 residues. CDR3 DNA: TGCGCCAGCAGCTTGGGACAGGCTGGAAACACCATATATTTT. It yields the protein CASSLGQAGNTIYF.

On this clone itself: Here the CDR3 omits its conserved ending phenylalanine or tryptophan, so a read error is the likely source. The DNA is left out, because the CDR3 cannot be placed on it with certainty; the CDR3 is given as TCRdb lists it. The CDR3 loop reads CASSGWGRAQLL. The chain recombines TRBV28 with TRBJ1-6; the D segment call TRBD1 is taken from the table without a DNA check. The CDR3 sequence runs 12 residues, both termini included. CDR1 is MDHEN and CDR2 is SYDVKM in the germline V gene.

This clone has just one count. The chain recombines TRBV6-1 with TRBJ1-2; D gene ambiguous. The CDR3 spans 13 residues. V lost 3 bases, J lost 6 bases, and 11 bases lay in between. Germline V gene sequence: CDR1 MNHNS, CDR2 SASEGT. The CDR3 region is CASSDWPMNGYTF. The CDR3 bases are TGTGCCAGCAGTGATTGGCCGATGAATGGCTACACCTTC.

The CDR3 protein is CASTLGAGNNEQFF. The CDR3, as DNA: TGTGCCTCTACCCTTGGGGCAGGGAACAATGAGCAGTTCTTC. The chain uses TRBV19 and TRBJ2-1, with D possibly matching TRBD1 (5 bases). This CDR3 contains 14 residues. V lost 11 bases and J lost 5, with 19 bases in between. Germline V gene sequence: CDR1 LNHDA, CDR2 SQIVND (reference sequence).

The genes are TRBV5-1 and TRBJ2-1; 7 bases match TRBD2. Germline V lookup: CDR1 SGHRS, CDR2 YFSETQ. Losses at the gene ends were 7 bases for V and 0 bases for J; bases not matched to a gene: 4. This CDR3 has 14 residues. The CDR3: CASASGSSYNEQFF. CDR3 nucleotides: TGCGCCAGCGCTAGCGGAAGCTCCTACAATGAGCAGTTCTTC.

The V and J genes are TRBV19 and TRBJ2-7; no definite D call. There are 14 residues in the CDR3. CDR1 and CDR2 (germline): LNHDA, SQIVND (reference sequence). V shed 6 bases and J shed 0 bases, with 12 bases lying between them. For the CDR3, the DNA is TGTGCCAGTAGGGGATTACGCAGCTCCTACGAGCAGTACTTC. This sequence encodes CASRGLRSSYEQYF.

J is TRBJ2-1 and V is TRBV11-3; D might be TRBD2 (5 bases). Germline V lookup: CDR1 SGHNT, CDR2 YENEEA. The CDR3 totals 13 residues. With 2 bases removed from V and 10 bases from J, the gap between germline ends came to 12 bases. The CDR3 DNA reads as TGTGCCAGCAGCTTAATGCCGGGAACGGAGCAGTTCTTC. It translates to CASSLMPGTEQFF.

The CDR3 DNA is TGTGCCAGCTCACCACCGCAGGGGGACTCCTACAATGAGCAGTTCTTC. Protein product: CASSPPQGDSYNEQFF. The rearrangement links TRBV18 to TRBJ2-1, with 7 positions matching TRBD1. Per the germline V gene, CDR1 is KGHSH and CDR2 is LQKENI. The CDR3 consists of 16 residues. J was trimmed by 0 bases and V by 0 bases; bases with no gene match: 2.

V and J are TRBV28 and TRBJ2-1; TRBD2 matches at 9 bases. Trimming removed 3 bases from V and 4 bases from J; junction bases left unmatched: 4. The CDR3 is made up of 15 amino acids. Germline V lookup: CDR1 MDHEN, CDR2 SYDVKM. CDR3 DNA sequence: TGTGCCAGCAGTTTTGGGCTAGCGGGGTACAATGAGCAGTTCTTC. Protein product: CASSFGLAGYNEQFF.

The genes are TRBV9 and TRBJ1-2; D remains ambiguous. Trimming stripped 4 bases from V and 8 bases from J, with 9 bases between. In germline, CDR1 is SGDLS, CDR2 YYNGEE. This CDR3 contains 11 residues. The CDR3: CASSRTEGYTF. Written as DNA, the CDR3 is TGTGCCAGCAGCCGGACGGAAGGCTACACCTTC.

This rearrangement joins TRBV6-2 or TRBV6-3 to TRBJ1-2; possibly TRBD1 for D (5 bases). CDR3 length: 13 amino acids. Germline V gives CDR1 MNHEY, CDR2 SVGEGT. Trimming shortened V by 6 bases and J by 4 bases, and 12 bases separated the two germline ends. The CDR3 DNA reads TGTGCCAGCAGCCCCACAGGAATCTATGGCTACACCTTC. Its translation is CASSPTGIYGYTF.

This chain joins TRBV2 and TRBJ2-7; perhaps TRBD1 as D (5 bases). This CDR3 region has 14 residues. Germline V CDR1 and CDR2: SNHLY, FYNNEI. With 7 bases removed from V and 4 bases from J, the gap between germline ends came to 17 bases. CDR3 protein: CASNAGQLRYEQYF. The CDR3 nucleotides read TGTGCCAGCAACGCAGGGCAGCTTAGGTACGAGCAGTACTTC. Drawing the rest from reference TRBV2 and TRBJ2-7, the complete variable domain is EPEVTQTPSHQVTQMGQEVILRCVPISNHLYFYWYRQILGQKVEFLVSFYNNEISEKSEIFDDQFSVERPDGSNFTLKIRSTKLEDSAMYFCASNAGQLRYEQYFGPGTRLTVT.

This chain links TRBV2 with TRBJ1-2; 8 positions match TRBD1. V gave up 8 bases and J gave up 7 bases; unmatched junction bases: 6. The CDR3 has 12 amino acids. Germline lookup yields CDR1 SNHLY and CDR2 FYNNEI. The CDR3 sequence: CASQQGTGGYTF. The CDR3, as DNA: TGTGCCAGCCAACAGGGGACAGGTGGCTACACCTTC.

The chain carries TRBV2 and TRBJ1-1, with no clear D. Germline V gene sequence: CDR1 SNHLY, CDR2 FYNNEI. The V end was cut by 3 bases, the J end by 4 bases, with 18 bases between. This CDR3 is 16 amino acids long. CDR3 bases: TGTGCCAGCAGTGACCAAAGTTCTAGTCGGGGCACTGAAGCTTTCTTT. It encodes CASSDQSSSRGTEAFF.

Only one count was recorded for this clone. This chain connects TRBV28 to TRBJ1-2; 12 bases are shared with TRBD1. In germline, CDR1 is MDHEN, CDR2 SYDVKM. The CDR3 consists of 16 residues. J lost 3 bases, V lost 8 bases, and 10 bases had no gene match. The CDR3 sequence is CASAEPGQGADYGYTF. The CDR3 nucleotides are TGTGCCAGCGCTGAACCGGGACAGGGGGCAGACTATGGCTACACCTTC.

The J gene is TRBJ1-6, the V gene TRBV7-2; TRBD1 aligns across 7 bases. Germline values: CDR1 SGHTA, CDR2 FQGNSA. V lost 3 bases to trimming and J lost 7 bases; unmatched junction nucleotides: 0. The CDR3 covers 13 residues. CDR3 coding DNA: TGTGCCAGCAGCTTCAGGGGGAATTCACCCCTCCACTTT. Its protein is CASSFRGNSPLHF. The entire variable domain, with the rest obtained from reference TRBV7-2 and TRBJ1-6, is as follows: GAGVSQSPSNKVTEKGKDVELRCDPISGHTALYWYRQSLGQGLEFLIYFQGNSAPDKSGLPSDRFSAERTGGSVSTLTIQRTQQEDSAVYLCASSFRGNSPLHFGNGTRLTVT.

The CDR3 nucleotides read TGTGCCAGCACCAAGGACCCAGGGGGCCCCACGTCCTACAATGAGCAGTTCTTC. Translation: CASTKDPGGPTSYNEQFF. V gene TRBV7-9 combines with J gene TRBJ2-1; 8 bases are a match to TRBD1. The germline V gene encodes CDR1 SEHNR and CDR2 FQNEAQ (reference sequence). Unmatched junction bases numbered 15, after V lost 7 bases and J lost 1 base. The length of the CDR3 is 18 residues.

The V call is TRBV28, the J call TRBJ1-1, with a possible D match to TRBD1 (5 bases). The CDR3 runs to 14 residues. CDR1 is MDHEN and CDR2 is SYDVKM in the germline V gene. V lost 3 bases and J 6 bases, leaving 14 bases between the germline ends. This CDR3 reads CASSFFSGFAEAFF. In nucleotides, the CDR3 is TGTGCCAGCAGTTTCTTTTCAGGGTTCGCTGAAGCTTTCTTT. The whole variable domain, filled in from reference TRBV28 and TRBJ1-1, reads DVKVTQSSRYLVKRTGEKVFLECVQDMDHENMFWYRQDPGLGLRLIYFSYDVKMKEKGDIPEGYSVSREKKERFSLILESASTNQTSMYLCASSFFSGFAEAFFGQGTRLTVV.

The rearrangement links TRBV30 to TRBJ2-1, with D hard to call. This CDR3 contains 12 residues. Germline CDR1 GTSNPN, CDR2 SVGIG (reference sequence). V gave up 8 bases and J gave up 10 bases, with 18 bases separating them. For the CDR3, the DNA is TGTGCCCGGCCGGCCCCTCATAGAGAGCAGTTCTTC. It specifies CARPAPHREQFF.

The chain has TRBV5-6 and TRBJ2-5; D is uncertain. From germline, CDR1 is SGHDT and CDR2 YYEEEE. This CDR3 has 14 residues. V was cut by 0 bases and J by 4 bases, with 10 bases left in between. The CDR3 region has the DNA TGTGCCAGCAGCTTGGGTGCCCGTGGAGAGACCCAGTACTTC. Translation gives CASSLGARGETQYF.

The DNA for the CDR3 is TGTGCCAGCAGCTCCAGGCGGGGCACTGAAGCTTTCTTT. Protein: CASSSRRGTEAFF. This sequence joins TRBV7-8 and TRBJ1-1; D is unresolved. This CDR3 contains 13 residues. Germline V gives CDR1 SGHVS, CDR2 FQNEAQ. Trimming took off 4 bases at V and 4 bases at J, with 10 bases between the two ends.

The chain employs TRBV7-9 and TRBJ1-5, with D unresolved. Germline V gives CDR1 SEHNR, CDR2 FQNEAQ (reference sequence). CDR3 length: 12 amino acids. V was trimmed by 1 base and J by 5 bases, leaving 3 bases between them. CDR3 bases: TGTGCCAGCAGCTTAGTTGATCAGCCCCAGCATTTT. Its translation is CASSLVDQPQHF.

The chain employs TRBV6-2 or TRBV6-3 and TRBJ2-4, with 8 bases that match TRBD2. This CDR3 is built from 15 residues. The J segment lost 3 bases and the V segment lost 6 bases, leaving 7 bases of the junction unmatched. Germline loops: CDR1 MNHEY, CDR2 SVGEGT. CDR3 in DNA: TGTGCCAGCAGGTACAGGGCGGGGGGCAAAAACATTCAGTACTTC. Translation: CASRYRAGGKNIQYF.

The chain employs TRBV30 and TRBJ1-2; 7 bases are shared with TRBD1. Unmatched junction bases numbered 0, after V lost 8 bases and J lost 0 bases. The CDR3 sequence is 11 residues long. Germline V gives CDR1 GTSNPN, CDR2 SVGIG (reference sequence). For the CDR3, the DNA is TGTGCCGGGACAGCTAACTATGGCTACACCTTC. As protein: CAGTANYGYTF.

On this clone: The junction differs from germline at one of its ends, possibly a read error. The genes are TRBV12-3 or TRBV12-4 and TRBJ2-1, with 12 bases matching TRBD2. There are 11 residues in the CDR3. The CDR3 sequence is CASSSTSGRIF. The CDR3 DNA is TGTGCCAGCAGCTCTACTAGCGGGAGGATCTTC.